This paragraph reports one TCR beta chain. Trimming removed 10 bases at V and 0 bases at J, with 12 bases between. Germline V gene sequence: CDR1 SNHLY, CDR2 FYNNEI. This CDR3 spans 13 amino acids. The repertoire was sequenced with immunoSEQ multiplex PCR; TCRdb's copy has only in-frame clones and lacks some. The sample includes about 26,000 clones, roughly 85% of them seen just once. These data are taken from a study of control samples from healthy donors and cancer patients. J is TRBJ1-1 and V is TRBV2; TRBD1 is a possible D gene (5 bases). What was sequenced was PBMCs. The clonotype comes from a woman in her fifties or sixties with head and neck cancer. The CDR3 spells CATKGYLNTEAFF. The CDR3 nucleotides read TGTGCCACGAAGGGGTATTTGAACACTGAAGCTTTCTTT. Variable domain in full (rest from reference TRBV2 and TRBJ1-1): EPEVTQTPSHQVTQMGQEVILRCVPISNHLYFYWYRQILGQKVEFLVSFYNNEISEKSEIFDDQFSVERPDGSNFTLKIRSTKLEDSAMYFCATKGYLNTEAFFGQGTRLTVV.